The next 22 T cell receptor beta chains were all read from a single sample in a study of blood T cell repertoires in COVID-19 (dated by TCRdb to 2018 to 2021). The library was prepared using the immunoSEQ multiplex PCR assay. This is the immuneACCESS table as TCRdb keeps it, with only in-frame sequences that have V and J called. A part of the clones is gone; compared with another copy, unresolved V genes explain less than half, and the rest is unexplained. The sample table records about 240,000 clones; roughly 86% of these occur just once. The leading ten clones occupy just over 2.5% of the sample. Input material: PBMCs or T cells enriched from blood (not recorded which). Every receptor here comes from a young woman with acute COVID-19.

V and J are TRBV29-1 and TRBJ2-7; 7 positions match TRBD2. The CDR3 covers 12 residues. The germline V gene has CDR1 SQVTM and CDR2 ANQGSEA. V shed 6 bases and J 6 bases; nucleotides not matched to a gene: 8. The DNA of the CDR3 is TGCAGCGTCGGTATAGCGGGTTCCGAGCAGTACTTC. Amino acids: CSVGIAGSEQYF.

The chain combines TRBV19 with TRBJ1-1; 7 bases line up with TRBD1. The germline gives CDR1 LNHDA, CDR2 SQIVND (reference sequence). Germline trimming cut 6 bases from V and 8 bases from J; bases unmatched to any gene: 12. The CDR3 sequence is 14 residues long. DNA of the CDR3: TGTGCCAGTAGCCGTGACAGGGAGGTATCCGAAGCTTTCTTT. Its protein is CASSRDREVSEAFF.

The CDR3 here is CASSPYDYNEQFF. In DNA, the CDR3 is TGTGCCAGCTCACCCTACGACTACAATGAGCAGTTCTTC. The chain joins TRBV18 to TRBJ2-1; no clear D. The germline V and J ends were trimmed by 3 bases and 3 bases, with 6 bases remaining between them. This CDR3 has 13 amino acids. Germline V gene lookup returns CDR1 KGHSH and CDR2 LQKENI. The full variable domain, its missing parts supplied by reference TRBV18 and TRBJ2-1, is NAGVMQNPRHLVRRRGQEARLRCSPMKGHSHVYWYRQLPEEGLKFMVYLQKENIIDESGMPKERFSAEFPKEGPSILRIQQVVRGDSAAYFCASSPYDYNEQFFGPGTRLTVL.

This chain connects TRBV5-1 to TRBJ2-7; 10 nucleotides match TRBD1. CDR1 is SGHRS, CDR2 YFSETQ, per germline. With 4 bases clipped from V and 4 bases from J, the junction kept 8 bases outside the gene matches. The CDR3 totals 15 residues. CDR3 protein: CASSAFDRGHYEQYF. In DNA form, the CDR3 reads TGCGCCAGCAGCGCCTTTGACAGGGGGCATTACGAGCAGTACTTC.

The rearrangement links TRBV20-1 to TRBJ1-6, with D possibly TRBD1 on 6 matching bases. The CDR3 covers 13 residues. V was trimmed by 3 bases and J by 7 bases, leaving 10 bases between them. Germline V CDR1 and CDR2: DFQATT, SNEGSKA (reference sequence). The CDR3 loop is CSASAGTNSPLHF. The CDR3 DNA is TGCAGTGCTAGTGCCGGGACAAATTCACCCCTCCACTTT.

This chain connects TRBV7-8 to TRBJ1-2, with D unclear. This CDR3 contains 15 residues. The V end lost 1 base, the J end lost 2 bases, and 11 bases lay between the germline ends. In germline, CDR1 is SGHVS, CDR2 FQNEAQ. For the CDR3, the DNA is TGTGCCAGCAGCTTAGGTAGCCTCCCCAACTATGGCTACACCTTC. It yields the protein CASSLGSLPNYGYTF.

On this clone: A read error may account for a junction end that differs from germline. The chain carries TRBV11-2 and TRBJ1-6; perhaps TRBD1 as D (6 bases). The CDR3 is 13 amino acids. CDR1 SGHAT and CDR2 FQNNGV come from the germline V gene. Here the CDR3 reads CASSPASGGGGEF. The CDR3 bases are TGTGCCAGCAGCCCCGCATCGGGGGGGGGCGGGGAATTT.

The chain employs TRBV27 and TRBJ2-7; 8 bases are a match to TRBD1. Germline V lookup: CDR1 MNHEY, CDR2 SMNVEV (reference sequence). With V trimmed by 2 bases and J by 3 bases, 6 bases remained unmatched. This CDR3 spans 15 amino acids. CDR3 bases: TGTGCCAGCAGTTTAGGGCAGGGGGCATTCTACGAGCAGTACTTC. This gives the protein CASSLGQGAFYEQYF.

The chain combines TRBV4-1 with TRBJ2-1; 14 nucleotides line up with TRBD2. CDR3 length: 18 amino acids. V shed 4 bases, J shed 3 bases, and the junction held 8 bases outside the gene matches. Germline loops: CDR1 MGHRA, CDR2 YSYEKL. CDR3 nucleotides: TGCGCCAGCAGCCTGGGATTAGGGACTAGCGGGGGCTACAATGAGCAGTTCTTC. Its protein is CASSLGLGTSGGYNEQFF.

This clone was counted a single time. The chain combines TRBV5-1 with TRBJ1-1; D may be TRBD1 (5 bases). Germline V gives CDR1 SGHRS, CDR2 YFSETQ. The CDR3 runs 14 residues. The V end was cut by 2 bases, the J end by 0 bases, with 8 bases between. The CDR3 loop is CASSLLTVNTEAFF. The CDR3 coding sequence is TGCGCCAGCAGCTTACTGACAGTGAACACTGAAGCTTTCTTT.

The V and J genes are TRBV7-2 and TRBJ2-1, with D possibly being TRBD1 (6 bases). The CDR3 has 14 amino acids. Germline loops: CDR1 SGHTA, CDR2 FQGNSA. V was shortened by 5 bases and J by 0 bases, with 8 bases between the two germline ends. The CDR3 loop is CASSLQGSYNEQFF. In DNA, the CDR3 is TGTGCCAGCAGCCTACAGGGCTCCTACAATGAGCAGTTCTTC.

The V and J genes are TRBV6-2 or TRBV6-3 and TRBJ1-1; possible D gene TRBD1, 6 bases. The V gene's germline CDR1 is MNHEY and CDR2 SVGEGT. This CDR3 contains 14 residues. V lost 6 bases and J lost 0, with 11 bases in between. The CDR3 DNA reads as TGTGCCAGCAGCGAGGGGGTTATGAACACTGAAGCTTTCTTT. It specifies CASSEGVMNTEAFF.

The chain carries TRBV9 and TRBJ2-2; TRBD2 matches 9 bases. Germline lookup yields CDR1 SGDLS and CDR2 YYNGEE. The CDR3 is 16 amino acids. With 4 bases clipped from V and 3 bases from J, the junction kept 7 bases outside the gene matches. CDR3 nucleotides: TGTGCCAGCAGCATAAGAGCGGGGGGATACACCGGGGAGCTGTTTTTT. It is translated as CASSIRAGGYTGELFF.

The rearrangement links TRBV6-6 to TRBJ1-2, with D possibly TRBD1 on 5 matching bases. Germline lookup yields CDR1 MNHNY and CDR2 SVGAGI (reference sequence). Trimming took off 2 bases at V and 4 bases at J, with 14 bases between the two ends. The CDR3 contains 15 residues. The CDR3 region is CASSYRDSNLYGYTF. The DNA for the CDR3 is TGTGCCAGCAGTTACAGGGACTCCAATCTCTATGGCTACACCTTC.

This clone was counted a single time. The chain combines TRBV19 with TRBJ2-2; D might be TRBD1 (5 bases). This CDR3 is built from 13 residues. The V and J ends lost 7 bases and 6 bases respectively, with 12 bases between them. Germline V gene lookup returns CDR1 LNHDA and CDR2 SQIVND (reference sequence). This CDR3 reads CASMSGSAGELFF. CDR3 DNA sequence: TGTGCCAGTATGTCAGGGTCGGCCGGGGAGCTGTTTTTT.

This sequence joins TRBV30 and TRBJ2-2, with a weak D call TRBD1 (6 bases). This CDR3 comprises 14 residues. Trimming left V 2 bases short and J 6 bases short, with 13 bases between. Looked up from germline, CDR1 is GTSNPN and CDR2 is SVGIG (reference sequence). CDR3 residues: CAWSTLQGSGELFF. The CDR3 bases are TGTGCCTGGAGTACGCTACAGGGATCCGGGGAGCTGTTTTTT.

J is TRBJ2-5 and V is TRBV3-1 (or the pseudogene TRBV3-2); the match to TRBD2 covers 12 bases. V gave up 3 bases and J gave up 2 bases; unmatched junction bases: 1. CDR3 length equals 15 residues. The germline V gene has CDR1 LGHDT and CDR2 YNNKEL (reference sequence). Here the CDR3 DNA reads TGTGCCAGCAGCCAGGGGACTAGCGGGCAAGAGACCCAGTACTTC. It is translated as CASSQGTSGQETQYF.

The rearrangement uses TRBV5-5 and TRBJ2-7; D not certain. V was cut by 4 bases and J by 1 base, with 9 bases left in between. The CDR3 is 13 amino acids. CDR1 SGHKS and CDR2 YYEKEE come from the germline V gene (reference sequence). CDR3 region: CASSSTDSYEQYF. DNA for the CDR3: TGTGCCAGCAGCAGCACAGATTCCTACGAGCAGTACTTC. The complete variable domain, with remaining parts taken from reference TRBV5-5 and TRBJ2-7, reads DAGVTQSPTHLIKTRGQQVTLRCSPISGHKSVSWYQQVLGQGPQFIFQYYEKEERGRGNFPDRFSARQFPNYSSELNVNALLLGDSALYLCASSSTDSYEQYFGPGTRLTVT.

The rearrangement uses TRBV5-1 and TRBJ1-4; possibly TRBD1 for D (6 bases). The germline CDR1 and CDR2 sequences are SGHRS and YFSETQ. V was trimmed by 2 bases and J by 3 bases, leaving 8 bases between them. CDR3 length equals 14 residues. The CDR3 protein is CASSLGGANEKLFF. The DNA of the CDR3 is TGCGCCAGCAGCTTAGGGGGAGCTAATGAAAAACTGTTTTTT.

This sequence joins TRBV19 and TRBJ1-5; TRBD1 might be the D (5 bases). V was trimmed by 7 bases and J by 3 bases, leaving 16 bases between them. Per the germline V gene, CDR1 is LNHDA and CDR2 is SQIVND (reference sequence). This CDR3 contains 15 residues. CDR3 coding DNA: TGTGCCAGTACCCTGCCGGGGGTGTACAATCAGCCCCAGCATTTT. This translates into CASTLPGVYNQPQHF. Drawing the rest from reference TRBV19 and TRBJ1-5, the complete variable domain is DGGITQSPKYLFRKEGQNVTLSCEQNLNHDAMYWYRQDPGQGLRLIYYSQIVNDFQKGDIAEGYSVSREKKESFPLTVTSAQKNPTAFYLCASTLPGVYNQPQHFGDGTRLSIL.

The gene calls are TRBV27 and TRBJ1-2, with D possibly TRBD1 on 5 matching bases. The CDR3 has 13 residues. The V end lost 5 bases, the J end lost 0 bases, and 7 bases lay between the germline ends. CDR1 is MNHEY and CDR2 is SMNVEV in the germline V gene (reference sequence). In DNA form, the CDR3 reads TGTGCCAGCAGTCAGACAGCTAACTATGGCTACACCTTC. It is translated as CASSQTANYGYTF.

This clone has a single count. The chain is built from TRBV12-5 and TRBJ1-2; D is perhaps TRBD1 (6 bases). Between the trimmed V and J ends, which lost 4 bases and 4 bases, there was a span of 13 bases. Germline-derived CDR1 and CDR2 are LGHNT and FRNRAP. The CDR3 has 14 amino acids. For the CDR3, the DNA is TGTGCTAGTGGTTCCGGGGAAGGGGGCTATGGCTACACCTTC. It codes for CASGSGEGGYGYTF.